This TCR beta chain was sequenced in a study of a mutant IDH1 vaccine in newly diagnosed glioma. The assay was immunoSEQ multiplex PCR, and TCRdb's table has in-frame clones only and misses some. The sample lists around 100,000 clones, just under 90% occurring once. Time point here: week 47, end of study. In the vaccine, a single dose held 300 ug of the mutant IDH1 20-mer peptide, along with topical imiquimod. Germline CDR1 WNHNN, CDR2 SYGVQD (reference sequence). The CDR3 sequence is 14 residues long. V gave up 4 bases and J gave up 6 bases; unmatched junction bases: 8. Worth noting for this clone: The antigen is unknown.

This specimen consisted of PBMCs, obtained from a glioma patient whose treatment included an IDH1 peptide vaccine. This sequence joins TRBV10-1 and TRBJ2-7; 8 bases are a match to TRBD2. The clonotype comes from a woman between 50 and 59 years old with glioma. The CDR3 here is CASSGVAGLGEQYF. The CDR3 region has the DNA TGCGCCAGCAGTGGAGTAGCGGGGCTTGGCGAGCAGTACTTC.